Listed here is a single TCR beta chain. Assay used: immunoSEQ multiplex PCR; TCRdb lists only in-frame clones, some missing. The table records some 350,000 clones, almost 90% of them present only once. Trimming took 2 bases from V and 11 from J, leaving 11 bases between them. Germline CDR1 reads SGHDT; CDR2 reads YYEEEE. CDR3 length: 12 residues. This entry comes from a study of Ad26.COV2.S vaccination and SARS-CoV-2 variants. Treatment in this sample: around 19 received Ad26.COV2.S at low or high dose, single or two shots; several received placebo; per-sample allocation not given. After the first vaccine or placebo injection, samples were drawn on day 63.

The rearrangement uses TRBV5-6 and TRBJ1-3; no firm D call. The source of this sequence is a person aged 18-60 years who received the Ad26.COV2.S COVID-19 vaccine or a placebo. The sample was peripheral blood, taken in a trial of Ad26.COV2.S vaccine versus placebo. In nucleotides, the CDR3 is TGTGCCAGCAGCTTTAATTCCCTATCCATATATTTT. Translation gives CASSFNSLSIYF.